A selection of T cell receptor beta chains follows, all from one sample in a study of blood T cell repertoires in COVID-19. Sequenced by immunoSEQ multiplex PCR; TCRdb stores in-frame clones only, minus some. The sample lists nearly 400,000 clones, 89% occurring once. Sample: PBMCs or T cells enriched from blood (not recorded which). The receptor set was obtained from a woman in her 30s who had recovered from COVID-19. Both conserved end residues are part of each CDR3. Fields, in order: CDR3 length, V gene, J gene, clone size, D gene, CDR3 protein, CDR3 DNA. D genes are given only for firm matches. Not all rows give a size; the values are once, few, many and, for expanded clones, a class.

length: 14; V: TRBV6-2/TRBV6-3; J: TRBJ1-2; size: NA; D: NA; CDR3: CASSYPDGGYGYTF; DNA: TGTGCCAGCAGTTACCCGGACGGGGGCTATGGCTACACCTTC
length: 17; V: TRBV9; J: TRBJ1-3; size: NA; D: NA; CDR3: CASSVEPGTVSGNTIYF; DNA: TGTGCCAGCAGCGTAGAGCCAGGTACAGTCTCTGGAAACACCATATATTTT
length: 14; V: TRBV13; J: TRBJ1-3; size: NA; D: TRBD1; CDR3: CASSRQGTGNTIYF; DNA: TGTGCCAGCAGCCGACAGGGTACTGGAAACACCATATATTTT
length: 15; V: TRBV7-8; J: TRBJ2-3; size: NA; D: TRBD1; CDR3: CASSRGQVNTDTQYF; DNA: TGTGCCAGCAGCCGTGGACAGGTGAACACAGATACGCAGTATTTT
length: 15; V: TRBV18; J: TRBJ1-2; size: NA; D: NA; CDR3: CASSPFQNINYGYTF; DNA: TGTGCCAGCTCACCGTTTCAGAACATTAACTATGGCTACACCTTC
length: 17; V: TRBV19; J: TRBJ1-2; size: NA; D: NA; CDR3: CASSSTLAGSGNYGYTF; DNA: TGTGCCAGTAGTTCCACATTAGCAGGGTCTGGTAACTATGGCTACACCTTC
length: 14; V: TRBV6-5; J: TRBJ1-2; size: once; D: NA; CDR3: CASTEGAGNYGYTF; DNA: TGTGCCAGCACCGAAGGGGCAGGGAACTATGGCTACACCTTC
length: 11; V: TRBV2; J: TRBJ1-1; size: NA; D: NA; CDR3: CASLGAEEAFF; DNA: TGTGCCAGCCTGGGGGCAGAAGAAGCTTTCTTT
length: 18; V: TRBV5-8; J: TRBJ1-2; size: NA; D: NA; CDR3: CASSFLWLQDGDMHGYTF; DNA: NA
length: 15; V: TRBV7-8; J: TRBJ1-1; size: NA; D: NA; CDR3: CASSLAGQPNTEAFF; DNA: TGTGCCAGCAGCTTAGCGGGACAACCGAACACTGAAGCTTTCTTT
length: 16; V: TRBV3-1/TRBV3-2; J: TRBJ2-7; size: NA; D: TRBD2; CDR3: CASSHGTSEYSYEQYF; DNA: TGTGCCAGCAGCCACGGGACTAGCGAATACTCCTACGAGCAGTACTTC
length: 14; V: TRBV18; J: TRBJ2-3; size: NA; D: TRBD2; CDR3: CASSPSGGTETQYF; DNA: TGTGCCAGCTCACCAAGCGGGGGGACAGAAACGCAGTATTTT
length: 18; V: TRBV11-2; J: TRBJ1-5; size: few; D: TRBD1; CDR3: CASSIDRVALLGNQPQHF; DNA: TGTGCCAGCAGCATCGACAGGGTAGCGCTTTTGGGCAATCAGCCCCAGCATTTT
length: 16; V: TRBV2; J: TRBJ1-2; size: NA; D: TRBD1; CDR3: CASRGKMSGGSYGYTF; DNA: TGTGCCAGCAGGGGTAAAATGTCAGGGGGAAGCTATGGCTACACCTTC
length: 13; V: TRBV9; J: TRBJ2-1; size: NA; D: NA; CDR3: CASSGRYTHEQFF; DNA: TGTGCCAGCAGCGGCAGATATACCCATGAGCAGTTCTTC
length: 15; V: TRBV30; J: TRBJ1-4; size: few; D: TRBD1; CDR3: CAWSLLQGANEKLFF; DNA: TGTGCCTGGAGTCTTTTACAGGGGGCTAATGAAAAACTGTTTTTT
length: 16; V: TRBV19; J: TRBJ1-1; size: NA; D: NA; CDR3: CASSMGFNRAATEAFF; DNA: TGTGCCAGTAGTATGGGGTTCAACAGGGCGGCCACTGAAGCTTTCTTT
length: 14; V: TRBV7-2; J: TRBJ1-1; size: NA; D: NA; CDR3: CASSRPGEYTEAFF; DNA: TGTGCCAGCAGCCGCCCAGGGGAGTACACTGAAGCTTTCTTT
length: 15; V: TRBV6-2/TRBV6-3; J: TRBJ2-3; size: NA; D: TRBD1; CDR3: CASSSPGQGTDTQYF; DNA: TGTGCCAGCAGCTCACCGGGACAGGGGACAGATACGCAGTATTTT
length: 15; V: TRBV30; J: TRBJ2-7; size: NA; D: TRBD2; CDR3: CAWSAWASGAYEQYF; DNA: TGTGCCTGGAGTGCTTGGGCTAGCGGGGCCTACGAGCAGTACTTC
length: 14; V: TRBV6-4; J: TRBJ1-1; size: few; D: NA; CDR3: CASSDGSENTEAFF; DNA: TGTGCCAGCAGTGATGGCAGCGAGAACACTGAAGCTTTCTTT
length: 13; V: TRBV7-2; J: TRBJ1-2; size: NA; D: NA; CDR3: CASSLQGDYGYTF; DNA: TGTGCCAGCAGCTTACAGGGCGACTATGGCTACACCTTC
length: 16; V: TRBV11-2; J: TRBJ2-1; size: NA; D: TRBD2; CDR3: CASSLEGVAGNNEQFF; DNA: TGTGCCAGCAGCCTGGAGGGGGTAGCGGGAAACAATGAGCAGTTCTTC
length: 14; V: TRBV11-2; J: TRBJ2-7; size: once; D: TRBD1; CDR3: CASSLGTGSYEQYF; DNA: TGTGCCAGCAGCTTAGGGACAGGGAGCTACGAGCAGTACTTC
length: 10; V: TRBV30; J: TRBJ1-1; size: NA; D: NA; CDR3: CASQRGFAFF; DNA: TGTGCCTCCCAACGGGGATTTGCTTTCTTT
length: 18; V: TRBV7-2; J: TRBJ2-1; size: NA; D: TRBD2; CDR3: CASSLTPLAGGGYNEQFF; DNA: TGTGCCAGCAGCCTGACACCGCTAGCGGGAGGGGGGTACAATGAGCAGTTCTTC
length: 15; V: TRBV5-6; J: TRBJ2-7; size: NA; D: TRBD1; CDR3: CASSGDRVFSYEQYF; DNA: TGTGCCAGCAGCGGCGACAGGGTTTTTTCCTACGAGCAGTACTTC
length: 13; V: TRBV10-3; J: TRBJ2-7; size: NA; D: NA; CDR3: CAISEIGHYEQYF; DNA: TGTGCCATCAGTGAGATTGGCCACTACGAGCAGTACTTC
length: 15; V: TRBV6-5; J: TRBJ1-5; size: NA; D: TRBD1; CDR3: CASKNGRGPNQPQHF; DNA: TGTGCCAGCAAGAACGGGAGGGGGCCCAATCAGCCCCAGCATTTT
length: 18; V: TRBV9; J: TRBJ2-3; size: NA; D: TRBD2; CDR3: CASSVAPIAGVRTDTQYF; DNA: TGTGCCAGCAGCGTAGCCCCTATAGCGGGAGTCCGCACAGATACGCAGTATTTT
length: 16; V: TRBV9; J: TRBJ2-1; size: NA; D: TRBD2; CDR3: CASSALLAGVHNEQFF; DNA: TGTGCCAGCAGCGCTCTCCTAGCGGGAGTACACAATGAGCAGTTCTTC
length: 14; V: TRBV7-2; J: TRBJ1-2; size: few; D: TRBD1; CDR3: CASSSGQDSSGYTF; DNA: TGTGCCAGCAGCTCCGGACAGGACTCTTCTGGCTACACCTTC
length: 16; V: TRBV18; J: TRBJ2-6; size: NA; D: NA; CDR3: CASSPPHLSGANVLTF; DNA: TGTGCCAGCTCACCACCACACCTCTCTGGGGCCAACGTCCTGACTTTC
length: 13; V: TRBV6-5; J: TRBJ1-2; size: few; D: TRBD1; CDR3: CAATGGNDYGYTF; DNA: TGTGCCGCAACAGGGGGCAACGATTATGGCTACACCTTC
length: 11; V: TRBV29-1; J: TRBJ1-2; size: NA; D: NA; CDR3: CSVDTGYGYTF; DNA: TGCAGCGTTGACACCGGCTATGGCTACACCTTC